A single T cell receptor beta chain is shown here with its context. Its specificity is not known. One entry per CDR3 protein results from TCRdb running MiXCR on the RT-PCR reads. The sample lists approximately 520,000 distinct CDR3 sequences, 15% to 20% seen once, with over 2.5% in the top ten. V lost 2 bases, J lost 5 bases, and 6 bases stayed unmatched. Germline CDR1 reads SGHRS; CDR2 reads YFSETQ. CDR3 length: 14 residues. These data originate in a study of response to subunit inactivated influenza vaccine. Study results and limitations: Each seasonal influenza vaccination, the authors suggested, recruits few new T cells.

The chain couples TRBV5-1 to TRBJ1-1; 7 bases agree with TRBD1. The source is a man between 50 and 70 years old who received an inactivated influenza vaccine. The sequencing used CD4+ T cells sorted from PBMCs, collected 23 to 25 months after vaccination. The CDR3 loop reads CASSLTGVSTEAFF. The DNA for the CDR3 is TGCGCCAGCAGCTTAACAGGGGTATCTACTGAAGCTTTCTTT.